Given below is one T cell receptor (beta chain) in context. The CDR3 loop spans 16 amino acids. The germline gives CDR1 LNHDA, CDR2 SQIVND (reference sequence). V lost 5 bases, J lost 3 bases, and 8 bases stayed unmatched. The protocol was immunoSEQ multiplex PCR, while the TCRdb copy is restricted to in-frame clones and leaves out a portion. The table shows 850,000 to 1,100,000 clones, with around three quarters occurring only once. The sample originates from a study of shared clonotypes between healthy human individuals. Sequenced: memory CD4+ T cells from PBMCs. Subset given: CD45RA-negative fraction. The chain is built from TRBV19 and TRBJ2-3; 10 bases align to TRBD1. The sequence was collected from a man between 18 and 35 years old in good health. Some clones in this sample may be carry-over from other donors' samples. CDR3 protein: CASSVPKGQGTDTQYF. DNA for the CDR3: TGTGCCAGTAGTGTCCCTAAGGGACAGGGGACAGATACGCAGTATTTT.